This T cell receptor beta chain originates from a study of blood T cells in healthy people across ages. CDR3 size: 15 residues. With 5 bases removed from V and 2 bases from J, the gap between germline ends came to 14 bases. Together with a sample-barcoded 5' primer, a J-beta primer mix was included in a second PCR lasting roughly 6 to 12 cycles. A template-switch adaptor containing 12 random nucleotides labeled each cDNA molecule. TCRdb re-analysed the 5' RACE reads in MiXCR, keeping a single row per CDR3 protein. Of about 680,000 distinct CDR3 sequences listed, more than 40% are singletons. This clonotype has a handful of counts. Each individual donor underwent a draw of about 11 milliliters of peripheral blood. Every sample yielded at least 7 million isolated PBMCs.

Sequencing was carried out using blood. The gene calls are TRBV12-3 or TRBV12-4 and TRBJ2-3; tentative D call: TRBD2 (5 bases). This receptor was obtained from a woman aged 60-70 years in good health. CDR3 sequence (DNA): TGTGCCAGCAGTCAGGACTTGCCGCCCACAGATACGCAGTATTTT. Translation: CASSQDLPPTDTQYF.